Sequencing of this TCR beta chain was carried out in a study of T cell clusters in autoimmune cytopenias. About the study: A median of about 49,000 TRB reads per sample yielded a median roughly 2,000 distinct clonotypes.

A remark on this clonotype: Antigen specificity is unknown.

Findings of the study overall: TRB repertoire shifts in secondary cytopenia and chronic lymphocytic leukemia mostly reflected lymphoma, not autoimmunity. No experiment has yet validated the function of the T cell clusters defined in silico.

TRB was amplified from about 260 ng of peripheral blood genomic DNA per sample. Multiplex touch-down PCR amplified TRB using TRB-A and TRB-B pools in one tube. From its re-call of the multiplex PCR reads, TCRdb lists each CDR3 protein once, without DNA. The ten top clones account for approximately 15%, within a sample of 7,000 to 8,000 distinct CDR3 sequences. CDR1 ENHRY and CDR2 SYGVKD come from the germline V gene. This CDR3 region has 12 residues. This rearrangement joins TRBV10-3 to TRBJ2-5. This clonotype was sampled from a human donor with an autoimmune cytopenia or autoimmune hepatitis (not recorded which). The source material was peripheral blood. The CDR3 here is CAISSDQETQYF.